This TCR beta chain was profiled in a study of blood T cells in healthy people across ages. Peripheral blood was drawn, ten milliliters per donor. The CDR3 loop spans 13 amino acids. V dropped 3 bases and J dropped 2 bases, with 7 bases sitting between them. Germline CDR1 and CDR2: WNHNN and SYGVQD (reference sequence). It was with a sample-barcoded 5' primer and a J-beta primer mix that a second PCR of roughly 7 to 12 cycles was run. TCRdb reprocessed the 5' RACE reads via MiXCR and lists one record per CDR3 protein. This table has about 1.8 million distinct CDR3 sequences, 49% appearing once. This receptor was obtained from a woman between 35 and 50 years old in good health. Sequenced input: blood. The genes are TRBV10-1 and TRBJ2-5; D is undetermined. The CDR3 nucleotides read TGCGCCAGCAGTGATAAGGGTCAAGAGACCCAGTACTTC. It encodes CASSDKGQETQYF.